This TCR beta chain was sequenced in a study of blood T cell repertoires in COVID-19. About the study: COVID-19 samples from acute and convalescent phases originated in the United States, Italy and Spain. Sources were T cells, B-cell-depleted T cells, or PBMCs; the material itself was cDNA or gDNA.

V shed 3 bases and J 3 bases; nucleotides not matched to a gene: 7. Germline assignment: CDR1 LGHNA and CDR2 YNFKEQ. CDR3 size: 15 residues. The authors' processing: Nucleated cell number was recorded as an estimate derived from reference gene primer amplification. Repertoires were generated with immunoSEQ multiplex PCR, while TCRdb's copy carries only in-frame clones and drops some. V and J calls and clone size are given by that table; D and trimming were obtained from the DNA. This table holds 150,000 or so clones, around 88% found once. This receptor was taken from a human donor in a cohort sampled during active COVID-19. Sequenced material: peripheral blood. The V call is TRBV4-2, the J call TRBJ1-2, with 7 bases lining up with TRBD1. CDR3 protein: CASSQRQGEDYGYTF. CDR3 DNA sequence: TGTGCCAGCAGCCAGCGACAGGGAGAGGACTATGGCTACACCTTC.